This section outlines one T cell receptor beta chain sequence together with its context. What it binds is unknown. With 60 Vbeta and 13 Jbeta primers, the PCR was carried out. The data were produced by immunoSEQ multiplex PCR, yet TCRdb's version contains in-frame clones alone and is incomplete. The sample gives 130,000 to 150,000 clones, around 78% of which show up once; approximately 2.8% is in the top ten. The sample comes from a study of cytomegalovirus exposure and HLA in healthy donors. Findings and caveats of the study: In a later analysis, across HLA loci, associated TCR counts were highest for DRB1, lowest for HLA-C. TCR beta V- and J-gene trimming, according to a later analysis, was linked to a missense DCLRE1C variant. Being productive about 87% or about 30% of the time was typical of most TCR beta V segments in an earlier analysis. As a later analysis showed, several of the most significant clusters appeared to be linked to common viral pathogens.

Sequencing was carried out using PBMCs. This receptor was obtained from a male donor in good health and CMV-seronegative.

The CDR3 sequence: CASSLQAGAPNSYEQYF. The DNA for the CDR3 is TGTGCCAGCAGCTTACAAGCGGGAGCCCCTAATTCATACGAGCAGTACTTC. The V gene is TRBV7-9, the J gene TRBJ2-7, with 8 bases matching TRBD2. Per the germline V gene, CDR1 is SEHNR and CDR2 is FQNEAQ (reference sequence). CDR3 size: 17 residues. After removal of 2 bases from V and 4 bases from J, the junction contained 13 bases not matched to a gene.